A selection of T cell receptor beta chains follows, all from one sample in a study of OX40 agonist ivuxolimab in advanced cancers. Profiling relied on immunoSEQ multiplex PCR, and the TCRdb table lists in-frame clones only, not all of them. Among over 45,000 clones, 75% to 85% were seen once, and the ten largest hold more than 0.9%. The sequenced sample was CD4+ or CD8+ T cells sorted from blood, obtained in a trial of the OX40 agonist ivuxolimab. These receptors came from an adult with an advanced solid tumor such as melanoma, head and neck, liver or kidney cancer. The CDR3 runs from the conserved cysteine through the conserved F or W. D genes are given only for firm matches. Clone size appears in some rows only: once, few, many, or a class for an expanded clone.

clone_size	v_call	d_call	j_call	cdr3_nt	cdr3_aa
.	TRBV7-2	TRBD2	TRBJ2-3	TGTGCCAGCAGCTTAGCGTCTAGCGGCGTTGATACGCAGTATTTT	CASSLASSGVDTQYF
.	TRBV5-1	.	TRBJ2-5	TGCGCCAGCAGCTTGGGGGGCTCCAGCCGGGAGACCCAGTACTTC	CASSLGGSSRETQYF
.	TRBV5-4	.	TRBJ2-5	TGTGCCAGCAGCCGACAGGACCGAGAGACCCAGTACTTC	CASSRQDRETQYF
once	TRBV6-6	.	TRBJ2-1	TGTGCCAGCAGTCCGGCTAGCCAGTACAATGAGCAGTTCTTC	CASSPASQYNEQFF
.	TRBV19	.	TRBJ2-7	TGTGAGACCTACGAGCAGTACTTC	CETYEQYF
.	TRBV5-1	TRBD2	TRBJ2-3	TGCGCCAGCAGCTGGACTAGCGGGGGGAGTATAGATACGCAGTATTTT	CASSWTSGGSIDTQYF
.	TRBV7-3	.	TRBJ2-2	TGTGCCAGCAGCTTATCTACGAACACCGGGGAGCTGTTTTTT	CASSLSTNTGELFF
few	TRBV29-1	.	TRBJ1-3	TGCAGCGTCGTCGGGGGCTCTGGAAACACCATATATTTT	CSVVGGSGNTIYF
.	TRBV5-4	.	TRBJ2-3	TGTGCCAGCAGCTTAGGGACGTACCCGAGCACAGATACGCAGTATTTT	CASSLGTYPSTDTQYF
.	TRBV6-1	.	TRBJ2-7	TGTGCCAGCAATCCGTCGGGGGGCGCGGAGCAGTACTTC	CASNPSGGAEQYF
.	TRBV19	.	TRBJ1-1	TGTGCCAGTATAAGAAAGGGAACTGAAGCTTTCTTT	CASIRKGTEAFF
.	TRBV4-3	.	TRBJ1-2	TGCGCCAGCAGCCAAGATACGGTCTATGGCTACACCTTC	CASSQDTVYGYTF
.	TRBV5-1	TRBD1	TRBJ2-1	TGCGCCAGCACAAGGGGGACAGACTCCTACAATGAGCAGTTCTTC	CASTRGTDSYNEQFF
once	TRBV30	TRBD1	TRBJ1-5	TGTGCCTGGAAGGCCTGGACAGGGGAGGATCAGCCCCAGCATTTT	CAWKAWTGEDQPQHF
once	TRBV5-1	TRBD1	TRBJ2-1	TGCGCCAGCACAGGACAGGGGTCGCATGAGCAGTTCTTC	CASTGQGSHEQFF
.	TRBV6-5	.	TRBJ2-7	TGTGCCAGCAGACTCTGGGGGACCTACGAGCAGTACTTC	CASRLWGTYEQYF
.	TRBV6-5	TRBD1	TRBJ1-4	TGTGCCAGCAGTTACCTGGGACAGGGGACTGAAAAACTGTTTTTT	CASSYLGQGTEKLFF
.	TRBV10-2	TRBD2	TRBJ2-3	TGCGCCAGCACGACTAGCGGGATTACAGATACGCAGTATTTT	CASTTSGITDTQYF
.	TRBV6-1	.	TRBJ1-5	TGTGCCAGCATCTCGGCAGGGGCCGGTCAGCCCCAGCATTTT	CASISAGAGQPQHF
.	TRBV5-8	.	TRBJ2-3	TGTGCCAGCAGCTTCGGACATGGAAGGGCAGATACGCAGTATTTT	CASSFGHGRADTQYF
.	TRBV7-8	.	TRBJ2-7	TGTGCCAGCAGCTCATCTCCGATTTACGGCACCTACGAGCAGTACTTC	CASSSSPIYGTYEQYF
once	TRBV30	TRBD1	TRBJ1-2	TGTGCCTGGAGTGTACATAAGGGGGCGGGCTATGGCTACACCTTC	CAWSVHKGAGYGYTF
medium-sized	TRBV9	.	TRBJ1-1	TGTGCCAGCAGCGTAGCTTCAAACACTGAAGCTTTCTTT	CASSVASNTEAFF
.	TRBV9	TRBD2	TRBJ2-1	TGTGCCAGCGAGCGGGGGGACTACAATGAGCAGTTCTTC	CASERGDYNEQFF
.	TRBV29-1	.	TRBJ1-1	TGCAGCGTCCTCGATCCGGGTGAAGCTTTCTTT	CSVLDPGEAFF
.	TRBV14	TRBD1	TRBJ1-6	TGTGCCAGCAGCCGGGACAGCCGAAATTCACCCCTCCACTTT	CASSRDSRNSPLHF
.	TRBV7-2	TRBD1	TRBJ2-7	TGTGCCAGCAGCTCACAGGGGAGAGGCTACGAGCAGTACTTC	CASSSQGRGYEQYF
.	TRBV5-1	.	TRBJ2-7	TGCGCCAGCAGCTTGGGCCAGGCCCGAGTTTACGAGCAGTACTTC	CASSLGQARVYEQYF
.	TRBV30	TRBD2	TRBJ2-7	TGTGCCTGGATTGACCCGGGGAGGGCGCCCTACGAGCAGTACTTC	CAWIDPGRAPYEQYF
.	TRBV6-5	TRBD1	TRBJ2-7	TGTGCCAGCAGGGGGACAGCCTACGAGCAGTACTTC	CASRGTAYEQYF